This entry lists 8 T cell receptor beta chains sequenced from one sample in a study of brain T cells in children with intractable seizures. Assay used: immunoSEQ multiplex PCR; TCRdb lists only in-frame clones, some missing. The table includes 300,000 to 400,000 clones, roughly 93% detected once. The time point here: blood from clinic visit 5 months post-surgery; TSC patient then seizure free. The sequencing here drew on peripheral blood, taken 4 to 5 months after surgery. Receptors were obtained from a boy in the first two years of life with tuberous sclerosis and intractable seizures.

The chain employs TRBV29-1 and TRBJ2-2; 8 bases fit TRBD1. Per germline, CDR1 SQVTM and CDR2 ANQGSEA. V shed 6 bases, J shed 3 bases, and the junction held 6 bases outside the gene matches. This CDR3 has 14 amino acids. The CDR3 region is CSVRTGRDTGELFF. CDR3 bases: TGCAGCGTAAGGACAGGGCGGGACACCGGGGAGCTGTTTTTT.

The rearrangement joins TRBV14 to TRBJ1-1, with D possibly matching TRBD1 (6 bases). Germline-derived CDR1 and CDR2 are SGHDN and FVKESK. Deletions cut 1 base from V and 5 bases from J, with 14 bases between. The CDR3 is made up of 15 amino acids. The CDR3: CASSQGRGGRTEAFF. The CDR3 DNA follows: TGTGCCAGCAGCCAAGGTAGGGGGGGAAGGACTGAAGCTTTCTTT.

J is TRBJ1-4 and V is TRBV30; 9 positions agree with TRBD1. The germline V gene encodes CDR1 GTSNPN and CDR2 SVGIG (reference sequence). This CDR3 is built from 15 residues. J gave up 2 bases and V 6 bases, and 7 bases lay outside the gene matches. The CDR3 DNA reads TGTGCCTGCGCAAAACAGGGGGCGACTAATGAAAAACTGTTTTTT. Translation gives CACAKQGATNEKLFF.

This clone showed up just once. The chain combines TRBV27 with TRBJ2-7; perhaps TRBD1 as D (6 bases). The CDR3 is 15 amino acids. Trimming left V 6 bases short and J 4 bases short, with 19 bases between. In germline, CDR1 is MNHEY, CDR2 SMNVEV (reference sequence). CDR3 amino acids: CASSSRDTLFYEQYF. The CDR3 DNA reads TGTGCCAGCAGCTCACGGGACACCCTATTTTACGAGCAGTACTTC.

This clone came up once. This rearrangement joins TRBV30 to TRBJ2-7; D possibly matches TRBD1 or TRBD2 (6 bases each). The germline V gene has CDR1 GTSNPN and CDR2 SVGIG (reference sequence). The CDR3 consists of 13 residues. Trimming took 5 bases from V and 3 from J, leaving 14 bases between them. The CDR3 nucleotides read TGTGCCTGGCGGGGGCTCCTACTCTACGAGCAGTACTTC. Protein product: CAWRGLLLYEQYF. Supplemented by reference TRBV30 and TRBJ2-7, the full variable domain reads SQTIHQWPATLVQPVGSPLSLECTVEGTSNPNLYWYRQAAGRGLQLLFYSVGIGQISSEVPQNLSASRPQDRQFILSSKKLLLSDSGFYLCAWRGLLLYEQYFGPGTRLTVT.

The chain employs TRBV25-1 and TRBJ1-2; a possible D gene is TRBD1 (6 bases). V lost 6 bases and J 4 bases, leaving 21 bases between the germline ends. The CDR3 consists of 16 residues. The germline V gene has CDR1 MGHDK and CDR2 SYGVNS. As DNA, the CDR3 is TGTGCCAGCAGCCCAAATCCCCCGACAGGATTCTATGGCTACACCTTC. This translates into CASSPNPPTGFYGYTF.

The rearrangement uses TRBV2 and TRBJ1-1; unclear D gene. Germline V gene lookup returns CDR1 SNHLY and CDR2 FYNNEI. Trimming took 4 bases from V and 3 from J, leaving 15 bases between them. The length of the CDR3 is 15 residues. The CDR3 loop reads CASSGREGVYTEAFF. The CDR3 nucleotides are TGTGCCAGCAGTGGAAGGGAAGGCGTGTACACTGAAGCTTTCTTT.

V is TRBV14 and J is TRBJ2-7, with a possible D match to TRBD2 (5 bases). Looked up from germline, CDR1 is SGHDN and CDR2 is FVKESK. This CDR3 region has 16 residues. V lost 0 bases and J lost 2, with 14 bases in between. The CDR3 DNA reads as TGTGCCAGCAGCCAAGAGATTGCGGGCCGAGCCTACGAGCAGTACTTC. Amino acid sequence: CASSQEIAGRAYEQYF.